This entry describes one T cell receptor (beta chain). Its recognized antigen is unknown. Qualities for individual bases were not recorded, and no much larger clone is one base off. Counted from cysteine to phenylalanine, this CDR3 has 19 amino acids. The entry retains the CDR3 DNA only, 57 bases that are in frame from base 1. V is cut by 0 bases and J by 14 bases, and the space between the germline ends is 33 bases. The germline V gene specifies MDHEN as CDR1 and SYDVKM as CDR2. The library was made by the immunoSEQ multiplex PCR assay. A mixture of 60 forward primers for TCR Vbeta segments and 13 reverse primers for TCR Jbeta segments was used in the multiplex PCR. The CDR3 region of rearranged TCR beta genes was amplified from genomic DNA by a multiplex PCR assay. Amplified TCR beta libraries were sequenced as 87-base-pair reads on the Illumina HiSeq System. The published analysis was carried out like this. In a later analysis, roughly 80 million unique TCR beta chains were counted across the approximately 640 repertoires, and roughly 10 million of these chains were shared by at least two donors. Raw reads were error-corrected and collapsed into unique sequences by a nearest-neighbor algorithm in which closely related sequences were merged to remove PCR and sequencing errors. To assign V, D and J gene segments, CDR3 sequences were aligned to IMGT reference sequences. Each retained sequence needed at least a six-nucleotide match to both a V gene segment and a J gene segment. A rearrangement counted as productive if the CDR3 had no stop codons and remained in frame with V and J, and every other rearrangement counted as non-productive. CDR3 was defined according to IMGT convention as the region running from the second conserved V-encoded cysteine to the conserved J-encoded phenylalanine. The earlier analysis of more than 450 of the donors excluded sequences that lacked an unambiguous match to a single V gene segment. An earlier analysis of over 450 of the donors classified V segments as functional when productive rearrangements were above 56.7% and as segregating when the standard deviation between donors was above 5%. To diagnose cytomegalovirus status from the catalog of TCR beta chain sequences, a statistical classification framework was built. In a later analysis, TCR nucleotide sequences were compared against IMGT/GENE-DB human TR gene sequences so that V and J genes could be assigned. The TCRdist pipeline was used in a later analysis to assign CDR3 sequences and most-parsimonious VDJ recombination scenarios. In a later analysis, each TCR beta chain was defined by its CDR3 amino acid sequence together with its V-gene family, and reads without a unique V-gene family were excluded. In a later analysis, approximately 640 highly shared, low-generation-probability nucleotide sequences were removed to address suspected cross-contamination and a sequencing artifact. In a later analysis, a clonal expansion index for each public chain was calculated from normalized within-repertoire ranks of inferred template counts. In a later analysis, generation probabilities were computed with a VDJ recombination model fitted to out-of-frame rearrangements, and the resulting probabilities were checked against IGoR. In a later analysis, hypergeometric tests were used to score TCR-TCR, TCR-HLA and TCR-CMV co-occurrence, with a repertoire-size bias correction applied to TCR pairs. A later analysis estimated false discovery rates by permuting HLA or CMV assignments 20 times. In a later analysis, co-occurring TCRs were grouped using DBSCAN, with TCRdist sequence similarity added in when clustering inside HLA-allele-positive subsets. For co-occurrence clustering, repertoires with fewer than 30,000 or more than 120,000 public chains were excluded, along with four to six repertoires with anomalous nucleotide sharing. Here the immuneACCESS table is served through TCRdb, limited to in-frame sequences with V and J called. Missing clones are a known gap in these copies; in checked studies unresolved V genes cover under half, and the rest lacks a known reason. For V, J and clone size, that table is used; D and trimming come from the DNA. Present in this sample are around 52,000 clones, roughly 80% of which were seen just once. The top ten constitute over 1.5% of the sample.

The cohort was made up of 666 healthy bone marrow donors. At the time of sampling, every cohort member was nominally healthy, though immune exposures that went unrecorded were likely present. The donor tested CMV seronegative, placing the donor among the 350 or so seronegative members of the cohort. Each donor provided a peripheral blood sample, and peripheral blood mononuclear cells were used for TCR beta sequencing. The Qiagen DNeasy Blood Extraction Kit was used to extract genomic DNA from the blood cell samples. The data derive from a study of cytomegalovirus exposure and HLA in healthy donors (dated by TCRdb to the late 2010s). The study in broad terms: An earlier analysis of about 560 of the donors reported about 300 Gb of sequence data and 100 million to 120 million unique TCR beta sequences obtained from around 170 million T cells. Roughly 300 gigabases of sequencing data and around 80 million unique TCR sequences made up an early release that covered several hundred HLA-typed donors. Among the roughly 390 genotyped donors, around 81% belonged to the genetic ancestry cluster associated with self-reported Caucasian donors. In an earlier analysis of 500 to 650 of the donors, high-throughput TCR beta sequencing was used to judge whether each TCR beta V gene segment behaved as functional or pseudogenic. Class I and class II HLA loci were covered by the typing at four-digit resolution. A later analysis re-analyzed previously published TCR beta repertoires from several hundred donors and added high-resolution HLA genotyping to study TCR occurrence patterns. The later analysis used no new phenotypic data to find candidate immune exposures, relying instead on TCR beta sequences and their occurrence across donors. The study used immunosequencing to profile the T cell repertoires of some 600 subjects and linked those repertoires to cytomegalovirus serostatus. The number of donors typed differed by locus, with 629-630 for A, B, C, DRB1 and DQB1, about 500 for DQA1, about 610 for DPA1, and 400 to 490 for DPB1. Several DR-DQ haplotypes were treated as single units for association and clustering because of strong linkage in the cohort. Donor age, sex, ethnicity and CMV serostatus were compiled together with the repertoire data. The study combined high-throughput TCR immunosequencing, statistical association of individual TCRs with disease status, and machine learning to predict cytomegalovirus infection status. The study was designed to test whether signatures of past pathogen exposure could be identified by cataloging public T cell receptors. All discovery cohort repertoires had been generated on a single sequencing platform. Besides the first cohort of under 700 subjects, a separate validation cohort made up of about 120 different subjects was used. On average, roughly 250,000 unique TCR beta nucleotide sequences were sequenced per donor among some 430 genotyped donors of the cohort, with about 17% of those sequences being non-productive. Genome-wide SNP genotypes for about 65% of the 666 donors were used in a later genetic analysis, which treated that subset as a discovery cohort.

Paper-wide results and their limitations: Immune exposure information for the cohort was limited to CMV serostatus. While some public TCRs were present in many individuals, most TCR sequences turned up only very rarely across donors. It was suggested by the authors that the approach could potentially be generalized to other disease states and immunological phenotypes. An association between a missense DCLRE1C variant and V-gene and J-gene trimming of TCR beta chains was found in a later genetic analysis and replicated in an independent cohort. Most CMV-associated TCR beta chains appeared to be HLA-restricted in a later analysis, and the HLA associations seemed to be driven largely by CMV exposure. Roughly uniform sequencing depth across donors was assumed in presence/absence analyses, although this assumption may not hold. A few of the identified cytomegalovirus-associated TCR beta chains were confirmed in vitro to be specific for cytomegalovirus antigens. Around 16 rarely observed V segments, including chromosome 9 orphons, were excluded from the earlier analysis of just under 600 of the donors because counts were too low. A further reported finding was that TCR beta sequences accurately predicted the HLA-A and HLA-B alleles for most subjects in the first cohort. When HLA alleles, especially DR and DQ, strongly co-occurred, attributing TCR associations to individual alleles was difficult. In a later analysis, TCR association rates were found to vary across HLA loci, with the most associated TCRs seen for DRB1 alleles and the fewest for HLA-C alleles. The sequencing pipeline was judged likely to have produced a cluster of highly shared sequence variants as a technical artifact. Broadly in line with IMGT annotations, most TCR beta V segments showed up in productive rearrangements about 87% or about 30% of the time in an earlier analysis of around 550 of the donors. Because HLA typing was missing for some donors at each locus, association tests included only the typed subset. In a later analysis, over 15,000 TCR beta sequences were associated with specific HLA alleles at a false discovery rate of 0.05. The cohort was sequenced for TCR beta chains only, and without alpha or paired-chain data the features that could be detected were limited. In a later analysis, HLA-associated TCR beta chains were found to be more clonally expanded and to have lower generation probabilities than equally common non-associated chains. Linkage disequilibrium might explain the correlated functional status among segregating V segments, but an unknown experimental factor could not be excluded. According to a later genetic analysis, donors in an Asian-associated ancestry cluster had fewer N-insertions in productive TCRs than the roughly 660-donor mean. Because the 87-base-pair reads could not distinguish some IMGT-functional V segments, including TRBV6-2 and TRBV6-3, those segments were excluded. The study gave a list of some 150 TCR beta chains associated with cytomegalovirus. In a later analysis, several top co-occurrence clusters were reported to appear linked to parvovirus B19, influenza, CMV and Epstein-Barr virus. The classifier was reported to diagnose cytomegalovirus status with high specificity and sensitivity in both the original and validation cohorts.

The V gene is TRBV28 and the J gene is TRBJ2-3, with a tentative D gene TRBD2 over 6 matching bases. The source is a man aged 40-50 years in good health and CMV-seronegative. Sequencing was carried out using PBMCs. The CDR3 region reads CASSLCPETAENSGTGGYF. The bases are TGTGCCAGCAGTTTATGCCCCGAGACTGCGGAAAATTCCGGGACTGGGGGGTATTTT.